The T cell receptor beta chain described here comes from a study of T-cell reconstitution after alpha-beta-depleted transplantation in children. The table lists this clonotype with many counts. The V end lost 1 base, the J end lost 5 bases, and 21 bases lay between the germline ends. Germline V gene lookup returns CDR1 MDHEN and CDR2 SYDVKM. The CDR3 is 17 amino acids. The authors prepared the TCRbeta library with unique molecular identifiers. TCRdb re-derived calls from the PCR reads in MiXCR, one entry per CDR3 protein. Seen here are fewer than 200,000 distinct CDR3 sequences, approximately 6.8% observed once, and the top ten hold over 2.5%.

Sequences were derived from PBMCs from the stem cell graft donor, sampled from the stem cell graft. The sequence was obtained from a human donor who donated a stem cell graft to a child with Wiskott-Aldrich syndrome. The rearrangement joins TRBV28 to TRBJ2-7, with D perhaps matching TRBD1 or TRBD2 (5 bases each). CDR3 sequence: CASSLFKTPLQGDEQYF. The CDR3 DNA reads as TGTGCCAGCAGTTTATTCAAAACACCCCTGCAGGGAGACGAGCAGTACTTC.